A single sample is the source of the 20 T cell receptor beta chains below, sequenced in a study of blood T cell repertoires in COVID-19. Only in-frame clones appear in the TCRdb table, and some are missing; sequencing was by immunoSEQ multiplex PCR. The repertoire includes about 71,000 clones, 75% to 90% of them detected once, and 2.5% to 3% sits in the top ten. Sequencing was done on a sample of peripheral blood. These receptors were taken from a middle-aged man with acute or convalescent COVID-19.

The CDR3, as DNA: TGTGCCAGTAGTCCCCGGCCGGGACTAGCGGGCCAAGAGACCCAGTACTTC. This gives the protein CASSPRPGLAGQETQYF. The chain links TRBV19 to TRBJ2-5; 12 nucleotides match TRBD2. CDR1 LNHDA and CDR2 SQIVND come from the germline V gene (reference sequence). The CDR3 sequence is 17 residues long. Germline trimming cut 5 bases from V and 1 base from J; bases unmatched to any gene: 8.

This clone was detected only once. The V call is TRBV7-9, the J call TRBJ2-2; 11 nucleotides agree with TRBD2. The V gene end was trimmed by 1 base and the J gene end by 8 bases; junction bases not matched to a gene: 6. Germline CDR1 SEHNR, CDR2 FQNEAQ (reference sequence). The CDR3 loop spans 16 amino acids. CDR3 nucleotides: TGTGCCAGCAGCTTAGTCCCACTAGCGGGAGCTGGGGAGCTGTTTTTT. This gives the protein CASSLVPLAGAGELFF.

The rearrangement links TRBV6-5 to TRBJ1-1; D unresolved. V was shortened by 2 bases and J by 5 bases, with 12 bases between the two germline ends. This CDR3 comprises 14 residues. Germline-derived CDR1 and CDR2 are MNHEY and SVGAGI. The CDR3 reads CASSYGRVGTEAFF. The CDR3 coding sequence is TGTGCCAGCAGTTACGGGCGGGTGGGAACTGAAGCTTTCTTT.

The J gene is TRBJ2-1, the V gene TRBV7-8; the D gene is possibly TRBD2 (5 bases). This CDR3 is 15 amino acids long. Germline CDR1 SGHVS, CDR2 FQNEAQ. V was pared by 0 bases and J by 3 bases, with 9 bases between. The CDR3 spells CASSLARDYYNEQFF. The CDR3 nucleotides read TGTGCCAGCAGCTTAGCCAGAGACTACTACAATGAGCAGTTCTTC.

This rearrangement joins TRBV5-1 to TRBJ2-7; TRBD1 might be the D (6 bases). This CDR3 is built from 12 residues. Germline V gives CDR1 SGHRS, CDR2 YFSETQ. Deletions cut 4 bases from V and 5 bases from J, with 10 bases between. The CDR3 here is CASSREGDEQYV. CDR3 DNA sequence: TGCGCCAGCAGCCGCGAGGGGGACGAGCAGTACGTC.

The J gene is TRBJ1-6, the V gene TRBV30, with a tentative D call TRBD1 (6 bases). CDR1 and CDR2 from the germline V gene are GTSNPN and SVGIG (reference sequence). Trimming removed 0 bases at V and 5 bases at J, with 17 bases between. The CDR3 consists of 17 residues. CDR3 sequence reads: CAWSVTPFGQNNSPLHF. CDR3 DNA: TGTGCCTGGAGTGTAACTCCCTTCGGACAGAATAATTCACCCCTCCACTTT.

This clone appeared a single time. CDR3 amino acids: CASSLNQWTLQETQYF. In nucleotides, the CDR3 is TGTGCCAGCAGCTTAAATCAATGGACACTCCAAGAGACCCAGTACTTC. V usage is TRBV7-9 and J usage is TRBJ2-5, with D maybe TRBD1 (5 bases). The CDR3 is made up of 16 amino acids. Germline V gene data show CDR1 as SEHNR and CDR2 as FQNEAQ (reference sequence). V lost 2 bases and J lost 1, with 14 bases in between.

The chain recombines TRBV6-2 or TRBV6-3 with TRBJ1-3; TRBD1 aligns across 8 bases. Germline V lookup: CDR1 MNHEY, CDR2 SVGEGT. With 5 bases clipped from V and 4 bases from J, the junction kept 4 bases outside the gene matches. The CDR3 is 14 amino acids. The CDR3 DNA follows: TGTGCCAGCAGTGGACAGGGCTTCGGAAACACCATATATTTT. Translation: CASSGQGFGNTIYF.

V and J are TRBV3-1 (or the pseudogene TRBV3-2) and TRBJ2-1; 10 nucleotides line up with TRBD2. V shed 5 bases, J shed 8 bases, and the junction held 9 bases outside the gene matches. The CDR3 is made up of 15 amino acids. Germline CDR1 and CDR2: LGHDT and YNNKEL (reference sequence). CDR3 nucleotide sequence: TGTGCCAGCAGCGACCGATCTAGCGGGAGCCATGAGCAGTTCTTC. Its translation: CASSDRSSGSHEQFF.

The chain employs TRBV5-1 and TRBJ2-2, with 12 positions matching TRBD2. This CDR3 comprises 17 residues. V shed 1 base and J 7 bases; nucleotides not matched to a gene: 8. Germline CDR1 is SGHRS and CDR2 is YFSETQ. The CDR3 DNA reads TGCGCCAGCAGCTTGCCCGGACTAGCGGGAAAGGACGGGGAGCTGTTTTTT. Translated, it gives CASSLPGLAGKDGELFF.

The J gene is TRBJ1-1, the V gene TRBV7-9; weak D call: TRBD1 (5 bases). Between the trimmed V and J ends, which lost 3 bases and 6 bases, there was a span of 8 bases. This CDR3 is 12 amino acids long. Germline V lookup: CDR1 SEHNR, CDR2 FQNEAQ (reference sequence). CDR3 residues: CASSLRGAEAFF. The CDR3 coding sequence is TGTGCCAGCAGCTTGCGGGGGGCTGAAGCTTTCTTT.

The J gene is TRBJ1-6, the V gene TRBV6-2 or TRBV6-3; possibly TRBD1 for D (5 bases). V was pared by 2 bases and J by 9 bases, with 14 bases between. The CDR3 contains 15 residues. Germline loops: CDR1 MNHEY, CDR2 SVGEGT. The CDR3, as DNA: TGTGCCAGCAGTTACGGGGCGGATGGTGGTTCACCCCTCCACTTT. As protein: CASSYGADGGSPLHF.

The chain recombines TRBV3-1 (or the pseudogene TRBV3-2) with TRBJ2-6, with D perhaps TRBD2 (5 bases). Between the trimmed V and J ends, which lost 6 bases and 0 bases, there was a span of 12 bases. Germline V lookup: CDR1 LGHDT, CDR2 YNNKEL (reference sequence). This CDR3 is built from 16 residues. This CDR3 reads CASRLAGVSGANVLTF. CDR3 nucleotide sequence: TGTGCCAGCAGGCTGGCGGGCGTCTCTGGGGCCAACGTCCTGACTTTC.

V is TRBV15 and J is TRBJ1-4; 9 bases align to TRBD1. CDR1 and CDR2 (germline): LNHNV, YYDKDF (reference sequence). This CDR3 contains 15 residues. Trimming cost V 5 bases and J 8 bases; bases outside gene matches: 9. In DNA form, the CDR3 reads TGTGCCACCAGCCAGAGGGGGGACAGGGCCGAAAAACTGTTTTTT. Translating it yields CATSQRGDRAEKLFF.

The rearrangement links TRBV20-1 to TRBJ2-2; possible D gene TRBD2, 6 bases. Germline V gene data show CDR1 as DFQATT and CDR2 as SNEGSKA (reference sequence). The V gene lost 3 bases and the J gene lost 5 bases, with 10 bases spanning the gap. The CDR3 runs 13 residues. CDR3 DNA: TGCAGTGCTAGTAAGGGAGGTACCGGGGAGCTGTTTTTT. Translating gives CSASKGGTGELFF.

This clone was counted between two and nine times. The chain links TRBV4-1 to TRBJ2-1, with TRBD2 matching 12 bases. Germline CDR1 and CDR2: MGHRA and YSYEKL. Trimming removed 5 bases from V and 5 bases from J; junction bases left unmatched: 4. The CDR3 is 15 amino acids. The CDR3 DNA reads TGCGCCAGCAGCTTGCGGACTAGCGGGAACAATGAGCAGTTCTTC. Protein product: CASSLRTSGNNEQFF.

The chain joins TRBV28 to TRBJ1-1; TRBD1 might be the D (5 bases). The CDR3 loop spans 14 amino acids. Between the trimmed V and J ends, which lost 6 bases and 4 bases, there was a span of 15 bases. Germline V lookup: CDR1 MDHEN, CDR2 SYDVKM. The CDR3 spells CASRSGGRGTEAFF. Written as DNA, the CDR3 is TGTGCCAGCAGAAGCGGGGGGAGAGGCACTGAAGCTTTCTTT. The full variable domain, rest sourced from reference TRBV28 and TRBJ1-1, is DVKVTQSSRYLVKRTGEKVFLECVQDMDHENMFWYRQDPGLGLRLIYFSYDVKMKEKGDIPEGYSVSREKKERFSLILESASTNQTSMYLCASRSGGRGTEAFFGQGTRLTVV.

The chain recombines TRBV18 with TRBJ2-2; tentative D call: TRBD1 (5 bases). Trimming took 4 bases from V and 4 from J, leaving 10 bases between them. CDR3 length equals 14 residues. CDR1 and CDR2 from the germline V gene are KGHSH and LQKENI. The CDR3 spells CASSLRQLTGELFF. CDR3 nucleotide sequence: TGTGCCAGCTCACTCCGACAGCTCACCGGGGAGCTGTTTTTT.

The chain is built from TRBV27 and TRBJ2-3; TRBD1 matches 8 bases. Germline trimming cut 4 bases from V and 2 bases from J; bases unmatched to any gene: 8. This CDR3 is built from 16 residues. Looked up from germline, CDR1 is MNHEY and CDR2 is SMNVEV (reference sequence). CDR3 loop: CASSSYPQGATDTQYF. CDR3 DNA: TGTGCCAGCAGTTCCTACCCCCAGGGGGCCACAGATACGCAGTATTTT.

This rearrangement joins TRBV7-2 to TRBJ1-1, with a tentative D call TRBD1 (6 bases). Per the germline V gene, CDR1 is SGHTA and CDR2 is FQGNSA. Trimming pared 0 bases from V and 11 bases from J, leaving 16 bases between. The CDR3 has 14 amino acids. CDR3 DNA sequence: TGTGCCAGCAGCTTAGCGGCCAGGGGTGGTAGGGCTTTCTTT. Residues: CASSLAARGGRAFF. The entire variable domain, with the rest obtained from reference TRBV7-2 and TRBJ1-1, is as follows: GAGVSQSPSNKVTEKGKDVELRCDPISGHTALYWYRQSLGQGLEFLIYFQGNSAPDKSGLPSDRFSAERTGGSVSTLTIQRTQQEDSAVYLCASSLAARGGRAFFGQGTRLTVV.